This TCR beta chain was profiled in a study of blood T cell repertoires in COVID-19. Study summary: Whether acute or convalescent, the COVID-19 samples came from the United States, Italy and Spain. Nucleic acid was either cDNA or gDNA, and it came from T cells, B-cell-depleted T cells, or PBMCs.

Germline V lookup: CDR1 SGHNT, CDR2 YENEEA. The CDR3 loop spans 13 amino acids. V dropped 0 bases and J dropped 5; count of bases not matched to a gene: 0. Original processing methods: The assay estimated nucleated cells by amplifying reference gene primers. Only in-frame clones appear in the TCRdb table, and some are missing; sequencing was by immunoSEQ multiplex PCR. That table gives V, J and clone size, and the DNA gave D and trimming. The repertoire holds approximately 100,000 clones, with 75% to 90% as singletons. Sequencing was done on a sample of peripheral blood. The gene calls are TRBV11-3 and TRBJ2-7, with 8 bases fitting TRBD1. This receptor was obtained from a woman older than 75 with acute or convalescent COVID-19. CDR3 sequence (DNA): TGTGCCAGCAGCTTAGACAGGGGGCACGAGCAGTACTTC. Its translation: CASSLDRGHEQYF.